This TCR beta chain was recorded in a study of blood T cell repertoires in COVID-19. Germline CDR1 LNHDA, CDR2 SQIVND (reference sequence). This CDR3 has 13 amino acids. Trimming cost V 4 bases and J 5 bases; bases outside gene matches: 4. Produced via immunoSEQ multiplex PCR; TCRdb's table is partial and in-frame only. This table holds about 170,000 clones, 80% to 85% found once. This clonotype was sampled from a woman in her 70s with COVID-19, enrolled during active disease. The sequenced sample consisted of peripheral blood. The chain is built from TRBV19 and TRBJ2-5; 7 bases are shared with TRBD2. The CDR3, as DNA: TGTGCCAGTAGTAAGAGGGGAGGGGAGACCCAGTACTTC. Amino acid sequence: CASSKRGGETQYF.